The clone carrying this T cell receptor (beta chain) was found many times. What it binds is not known. The time point: persistent/refractory GD, antithyroid drugs over 5 years with positive TRAb. PBMC RNA was the source of the TCR library. The CDR3 consists of 17 residues. Germline V gene sequence: CDR1 DFQATT, CDR2 SNEGSKA (reference sequence). V gave up 2 bases and J gave up 2 bases, with 22 bases separating them. With iRepertoire HTBI primers and Arm-PCR of CDR3 regions, TCR beta libraries were built. A single record per CDR3 protein comes from TCRdb applying MiXCR to the multiplex PCR reads. The sample consists of under 450,000 distinct CDR3 sequences, about 23% of them appearing once. This sample stems from a study of regulatory T cells in long-lasting Graves disease. Study-wide results and caveats: Persistent disease favored TRBV28, TRBJ1-2 and TRBJ2-5. TCR diversity was lower in persistent Graves' patients (versus newly diagnosed ones).

Sample: peripheral blood mononuclear cells (PBMCs), taken when the disease was refractory, from a patient treated with antithyroid drugs. The sequence was obtained from a woman aged 40 to 50 with Graves disease. The rearrangement uses TRBV20-1 and TRBJ2-7, with a weak D call TRBD2 (5 bases). CDR3 protein: CSARPLSAHLIPYEQYF. The CDR3 nucleotides are TGCAGTGCTAGACCCCTTAGCGCCCACCTAATCCCCTACGAGCAGTACTTC.